Presented here are 10 T cell receptor beta chains from one specimen sequenced in a study of OX40 agonist ivuxolimab in advanced cancers. Sequenced by immunoSEQ multiplex PCR; TCRdb stores in-frame clones only, minus some. The sample has about 91,000 clones, 75% to 90% seen once. The sample was CD4+ or CD8+ T cells sorted from blood, taken in a trial of the OX40 agonist ivuxolimab. The receptors were sampled from an adult with an advanced solid tumor such as melanoma, head and neck, liver or kidney cancer.

The rearrangement links TRBV7-9 to TRBJ1-5; 8 nucleotides align to TRBD1. The germline V gene has CDR1 SEHNR and CDR2 FQNEAQ (reference sequence). V shed 4 bases and J 2 bases; nucleotides not matched to a gene: 4. This CDR3 spans 15 amino acids. CDR3 protein: CASSSTGVGNQPQHF. The CDR3 nucleotides read TGTGCCAGCAGCTCGACAGGGGTTGGCAATCAGCCCCAGCATTTT.

About this clone itself: One end of the junction fails to match germline, which may point to a read error. The rearrangement uses TRBV7-7 and TRBJ1-3; weak D call: TRBD1 (5 bases). The CDR3 is 14 amino acids. Germline loops: CDR1 SSHAT, CDR2 FNYEAQ (reference sequence). CDR3 amino acids: CASSLGVPGNTIYF. The DNA for the CDR3 is TGTGCTAGCAGCTTAGGGGTACCTGGAAACACCATATATTTT. Full variable domain (outside the CDR3, taken from reference TRBV7-7 and TRBJ1-3): GAGVSQSPRYKVTKRGQDVTLRCDPISSHATLYWYQQALGQGPEFLTYFNYEAQPDKSGLPSDRFSAERPEGSISTLTIQRTEQRDSAMYRCASSLGVPGNTIYFGEGSWLTVV.

The chain has TRBV21-1 and TRBJ2-2; the tabulated D call, TRBD1, remains unverified against the DNA. TRBV21-1 is labeled a pseudogene. This CDR3 has 15 residues. CDR3 DNA sequence: TGTGCCAGCAGCAAACGTCCCAGAAACACCGGGGAGCTGTTTTTT. Translating it yields CASSKRPRNTGELFF.

The rearrangement uses TRBV19 and TRBJ1-2, with D possibly TRBD1 on 5 matching bases. The CDR3 length is 16 residues. Looked up from germline, CDR1 is LNHDA and CDR2 is SQIVND (reference sequence). Trimming cost V 0 bases and J 4 bases, with 15 bases left between them. In nucleotides, the CDR3 is TGTGCCAGTAGTATAGATCTACGGGGCGAAGGCTATGGCTACACCTTC. It translates to CASSIDLRGEGYGYTF.

The V and J genes are TRBV5-1 and TRBJ1-6, with 9 bases aligning to TRBD1. The CDR3 contains 16 residues. Trimming removed 4 bases from V and 6 bases from J; junction bases left unmatched: 8. Germline V gene lookup returns CDR1 SGHRS and CDR2 YFSETQ. CDR3 sequence reads: CASSQQGAGSNSPLHF. The CDR3 DNA reads TGCGCCAGCAGCCAACAGGGGGCTGGGAGTAATTCACCCCTCCACTTT.

V is TRBV19 and J is TRBJ2-1; tentatively, D is TRBD2 (6 bases). V was cut by 9 bases and J by 10 bases, with 19 bases left in between. The CDR3 is made up of 13 amino acids. Germline CDR1 and CDR2: LNHDA and SQIVND (reference sequence). CDR3 sequence reads: CASRLDRFGEQFF. CDR3 coding DNA: TGTGCCAGCCGACTAGACCGCTTCGGGGAGCAGTTCTTC.

V and J are TRBV4-1 and TRBJ2-1; D gene uncertain. V lost 1 base, J lost 4 bases, and 17 bases lay in between. The CDR3 covers 17 residues. CDR1 and CDR2 (germline): MGHRA, YSYEKL. CDR3 nucleotides: TGCGCCAGCAGCCAAGTCCCAGATTTTTTAGGATACAATGAGCAGTTCTTC. This translates into CASSQVPDFLGYNEQFF.

V gene TRBV5-1 combines with J gene TRBJ1-1; possible D gene TRBD1, 6 bases. The CDR3 contains 18 residues. Germline lookup yields CDR1 SGHRS and CDR2 YFSETQ. V dropped 0 bases and J dropped 1 base, with 19 bases sitting between them. This CDR3 reads CASSLAVGGVLGNTEAFF. The CDR3 DNA is TGCGCCAGCAGCTTGGCCGTTGGGGGCGTCCTGGGGAACACTGAAGCTTTCTTT.

The chain uses TRBV9 and TRBJ1-2; TRBD1 is a possible D gene (5 bases). The CDR3 runs 11 residues. CDR1 SGDLS and CDR2 YYNGEE come from the germline V gene. V lost 0 bases to trimming and J lost 14 bases, with 11 bases between them. DNA of the CDR3: TGTGCCAGCAGCGTAGGGGGACTTACGACCTTC. This encodes CASSVGGLTTF. Looking up the rest from reference TRBV9 and TRBJ1-2 gives the full variable domain: DSGVTQTPKHLITATGQRVTLRCSPRSGDLSVYWYQQSLDQGLQFLIQYYNGEERAKGNILERFSAQQFPDLHSELNLSSLELGDSALYFCASSVGGLTTFGSGTRLTVV.

This clone was seen once. The chain combines TRBV28 with TRBJ1-3; no firm D call. Germline-derived CDR1 and CDR2 are MDHEN and SYDVKM. This CDR3 is built from 13 residues. The ends were cut back, 6 bases at V and 2 bases at J, with 8 bases in the middle. The DNA of the CDR3 is TGTGCCAGCAGGCTGGGTACTGGAAACACCATATATTTT. Translating gives CASRLGTGNTIYF.